This T cell receptor beta chain was captured in a study of blood T cells in healthy people across ages. Findings and caveats of the study: The study regarded diversity estimates from one million T cells as underestimates.

Germline V CDR1 and CDR2: DFQATT, SNEGSKA (reference sequence). The length of the CDR3 is 18 residues. The J segment lost 0 bases and the V segment lost 6 bases, leaving 13 bases of the junction unmatched. Many counts were recorded for this clonotype. Its antigen is unknown. The use of a sample-barcoded 5' primer and a J-beta primer mix characterized a second PCR of roughly 6 to 11 cycles. Via MiXCR, TCRdb re-called the 5' RACE reads, giving one row per CDR3 protein. The table has hundreds of thousands of distinct CDR3 sequences, 32% seen once. In terms of origin and age, donors were healthy Caucasian individuals from Russia aged about 6 to 90. Peripheral blood samples of roughly 9.8 milliliters were drawn from each donor. Samples each had at least 5 micrograms of total RNA extracted.

The sample was blood. The sequence derives from a woman older than 75 in good health. The chain links TRBV20-1 to TRBJ1-5, with 11 bases that match TRBD1. The CDR3 DNA is TGCAGTGCCCGCCCTCCGGGACAGGGGGTATATAGCAATCAGCCCCAGCATTTT. This codes for CSARPPGQGVYSNQPQHF.